What follows describes a single TCR beta chain. Its antigen is unknown. These data come from a study of T cell responses to AZD1222 COVID-19 vaccine. General observations from the study: White British ancestry dominated among donors, who included more females, and clonal diversity was possibly underestimated. With two AZD1222 doses given, Spike-specific TCR breadth and depth both rose.

The assay was immunoSEQ multiplex PCR, and TCRdb's table has in-frame clones only and misses some. The data contain 95,000 to 150,000 clones, 89% of them singletons. V shed 8 bases and J shed 6 bases, with 14 bases lying between them. The CDR3 totals 13 residues. The starting material was peripheral blood, obtained on day 0 of AZD1222 vaccination. This rearrangement joins TRBV12-3 or TRBV12-4 to TRBJ2-1; D is uncertain. This TCR was recovered from an adult in good health. This chain's CDR3 is CASSVSPGNEQFF. CDR3 bases: TGTGCCAGCTCGGTATCACCAGGCAATGAGCAGTTCTTC.